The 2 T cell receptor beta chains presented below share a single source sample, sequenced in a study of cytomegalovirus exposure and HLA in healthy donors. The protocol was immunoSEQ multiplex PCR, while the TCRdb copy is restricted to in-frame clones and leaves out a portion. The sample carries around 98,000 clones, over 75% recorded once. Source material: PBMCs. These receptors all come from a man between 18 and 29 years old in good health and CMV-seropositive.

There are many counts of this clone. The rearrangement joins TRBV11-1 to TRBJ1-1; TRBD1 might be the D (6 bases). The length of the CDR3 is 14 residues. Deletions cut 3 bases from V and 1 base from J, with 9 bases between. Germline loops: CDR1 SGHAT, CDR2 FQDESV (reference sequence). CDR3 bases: TGTGCCAGCAGCTTTTCGGGACAGAACACTGAAGCTTTCTTT. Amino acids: CASSFSGQNTEAFF.

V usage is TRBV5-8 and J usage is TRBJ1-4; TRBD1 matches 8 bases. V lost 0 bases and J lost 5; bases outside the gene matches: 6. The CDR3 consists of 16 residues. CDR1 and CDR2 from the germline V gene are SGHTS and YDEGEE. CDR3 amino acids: CASSLALGTGNEKLFF. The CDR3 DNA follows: TGTGCCAGCAGCTTGGCCTTAGGGACAGGAAATGAAAAACTGTTTTTT.